Shown below are 24 T cell receptor beta chains from a single sample sequenced in a study of shared clonotypes between healthy human individuals. Profiling relied on immunoSEQ multiplex PCR, and the TCRdb table lists in-frame clones only, not all of them. The table shows hundreds of thousands of clones, with 96% occurring only once. Sequenced sample: memory CD8+ T cells sorted from blood. Subset given: CD45RO+ cells pooled with CCR7-negative TemRA cells. The receptors were sampled from a young man in good health.

This clone has a single count. CDR3 protein: CASSLQLLRHEQFF. CDR3 nucleotides: TGTGCCAGCAGCCTTCAATTACTAAGGCATGAGCAGTTCTTC. The chain links TRBV2 to TRBJ2-1; no definite D call. Germline V gene data show CDR1 as SNHLY and CDR2 as FYNNEI. Trimming took off 6 bases at V and 8 bases at J, with 17 bases between the two ends. This CDR3 is 14 amino acids long.

This clone was detected only once. J is TRBJ2-5 and V is TRBV7-2; the D gene is possibly TRBD2 (5 bases). The germline V gene has CDR1 SGHTA and CDR2 FQGNSA. This CDR3 spans 17 amino acids. Trimming took 1 base from V and 0 from J, leaving 15 bases between them. The CDR3 nucleotides read TGTGCCAGCAGCTTAGGGAGCGGACCATGGTACCAAGAGACCCAGTACTTC. Translated: CASSLGSGPWYQETQYF. Together with reference TRBV7-2 and TRBJ2-5, the CDR3 gives the full variable domain: GAGVSQSPSNKVTEKGKDVELRCDPISGHTALYWYRQSLGQGLEFLIYFQGNSAPDKSGLPSDRFSAERTGGSVSTLTIQRTQQEDSAVYLCASSLGSGPWYQETQYFGPGTRLLVL.

The genes are TRBV11-2 and TRBJ1-1; TRBD1 matches at 7 bases. The CDR3 loop spans 14 amino acids. Per germline, CDR1 SGHAT and CDR2 FQNNGV. V was clipped by 2 bases and J by 3 bases; unmatched bases: 3. Here the CDR3 DNA reads TGTGCCAGCAGCTTAATCGGACAGGACACTGAAGCTTTCTTT. This encodes CASSLIGQDTEAFF.

The V call is TRBV7-9, the J call TRBJ2-5; TRBD2 matches at 7 bases. J gave up 4 bases and V 1 base, and 3 bases lay outside the gene matches. Germline CDR1 reads SEHNR; CDR2 reads FQNEAQ (reference sequence). CDR3 length: 14 residues. The CDR3 bases are TGTGCCAGCAGCTTAGTGGGAGGGAGAGAGACCCAGTACTTC. It yields the protein CASSLVGGRETQYF.

The V call is TRBV6-1, the J call TRBJ2-1, with D possibly matching TRBD2 (6 bases). The CDR3 loop spans 15 amino acids. The V end was cut by 6 bases, the J end by 4 bases, with 16 bases between. Germline V gene data show CDR1 as MNHNS and CDR2 as SASEGT. The DNA for the CDR3 is TGTGCCAGCAGGGAGGGACCCGAAGGGTACAATGAGCAGTTCTTC. The encoded protein is CASREGPEGYNEQFF.

This clone was observed a few times. The chain uses TRBV28 and TRBJ1-4; D possibly corresponds to TRBD1 (5 bases). The germline V and J ends were trimmed by 3 bases and 7 bases, with 15 bases remaining between them. CDR1 is MDHEN, CDR2 SYDVKM, per germline. The CDR3 length is 15 residues. The CDR3 sequence is CASSLAQGSGEKLFF. The CDR3 DNA is TGTGCCAGCAGTTTGGCCCAGGGTTCCGGTGAAAAACTGTTTTTT.

This clone showed up just once. The junction shows a germline mismatch at one end, possibly a read error. The chain joins TRBV4-1 to TRBJ2-1; TRBD2 might be the D (5 bases). CDR3 length: 15 residues. The germline V gene has CDR1 MGHRA and CDR2 YSYEKL. The CDR3 DNA reads as TGCGCCAGCAGCCGCGGGTTCTCTTCCTTCAATGAGCAGTTCTTC. Its translation: CASSRGFSSFNEQFF.

CDR3 sequence: CASSQEAIAGGREQFF. The CDR3 DNA reads TGCGCCAGCAGCCAAGAAGCGATAGCGGGAGGCCGGGAGCAGTTCTTC. The J gene is TRBJ2-1, the V gene TRBV4-1, with 10 bases identical to TRBD2. Trimming at V came to 0 bases and at J to 10 bases, leaving 9 bases not matched to a gene. The CDR3 has 16 residues. Germline-derived CDR1 and CDR2 are MGHRA and YSYEKL.

CDR3 in amino acids: CASTERAAQETQYF. The CDR3 DNA reads as TGTGCCAGCACCGAAAGGGCAGCTCAAGAGACCCAGTACTTC. V gene TRBV28 combines with J gene TRBJ2-5; D is ambiguous. The V and J ends lost 7 bases and 2 bases respectively, with 14 bases between them. This CDR3 has 14 amino acids. Germline CDR1 MDHEN, CDR2 SYDVKM.

The chain recombines TRBV5-5 with TRBJ2-7, with TRBD2 matching 12 bases. With V trimmed by 0 bases and J by 6 bases, 1 base remained unmatched. Germline assignment: CDR1 SGHKS and CDR2 YYEKEE (reference sequence). There are 14 residues in the CDR3. The DNA of the CDR3 is TGTGCCAGCAGCTTGGGACTAGCGGGAGCCGAGCAGTACTTC. Amino acids: CASSLGLAGAEQYF.

The rearrangement joins TRBV7-9 to TRBJ1-5; the D is unclear. Trimming took off 3 bases at V and 4 bases at J, with 7 bases between the two ends. Germline V lookup: CDR1 SEHNR, CDR2 FQNEAQ (reference sequence). This CDR3 contains 13 residues. CDR3 in amino acids: CASSLTENQPQHF. The CDR3 DNA follows: TGTGCCAGCAGCTTGACGGAGAATCAGCCCCAGCATTTT.

V is TRBV30 and J is TRBJ2-7, with D perhaps TRBD2 (5 bases). The V gene's germline CDR1 is GTSNPN and CDR2 SVGIG (reference sequence). V dropped 8 bases and J dropped 6 bases, with 20 bases sitting between them. This CDR3 has 13 residues. CDR3 residues: CAGRTLEVSEQYF. Here the CDR3 DNA reads TGTGCCGGTCGGACCTTGGAGGTCTCCGAGCAGTACTTC.

The chain employs TRBV5-1 and TRBJ1-5; D unclear. Trimming removed 7 bases from V and 1 base from J, with 27 bases in between. The CDR3 runs 19 residues. Germline CDR1 is SGHRS and CDR2 is YFSETQ. The CDR3: CASRRPYSRALWSNQPQHF. The CDR3, as DNA: TGCGCCAGCCGTCGCCCCTATTCCCGGGCCCTCTGGAGCAATCAGCCCCAGCATTTT.

The V gene is TRBV28, the J gene TRBJ2-7; the match to TRBD2 covers 8 bases. CDR3 length: 16 amino acids. After removal of 6 bases from V and 7 bases from J, the junction contained 17 bases not matched to a gene. The germline gives CDR1 MDHEN, CDR2 SYDVKM. In nucleotides, the CDR3 is TGTGCCAGCAGGCCATATCCCGGGACTAGGGGTTGGGAGCAGTACTTC. This encodes CASRPYPGTRGWEQYF. Complete variable domain (other parts from reference TRBV28 and TRBJ2-7): DVKVTQSSRYLVKRTGEKVFLECVQDMDHENMFWYRQDPGLGLRLIYFSYDVKMKEKGDIPEGYSVSREKKERFSLILESASTNQTSMYLCASRPYPGTRGWEQYFGPGTRLTVT.

The chain carries TRBV19 and TRBJ1-1; 7 bases map to TRBD1. The V gene's germline CDR1 is LNHDA and CDR2 SQIVND (reference sequence). This CDR3 region has 14 residues. The trim removed 6 bases at V and 4 bases at J, leaving 8 bases unmatched. CDR3 amino acids: CASSKTGTGTEAFF. CDR3 DNA: TGTGCCAGTAGCAAGACAGGGACGGGCACTGAAGCTTTCTTT.

The chain combines TRBV9 with TRBJ1-4; D is undetermined. CDR1 is SGDLS, CDR2 YYNGEE, per germline. V lost 2 bases and J lost 0, with 5 bases in between. This CDR3 comprises 14 residues. Written as DNA, the CDR3 is TGTGCCAGCAGCGTCTCTGCAACTAATGAAAAACTGTTTTTT. Its protein product is CASSVSATNEKLFF.

This clone was observed a few times. This chain connects TRBV30 to TRBJ2-2; either TRBD1 or TRBD2 may supply D (5 bases each). CDR3 length: 13 residues. Germline lookup yields CDR1 GTSNPN and CDR2 SVGIG (reference sequence). V was pared by 0 bases and J by 4 bases, with 6 bases between. The CDR3 loop is CAWSVGVTGELFF. The CDR3 coding sequence is TGTGCCTGGAGTGTGGGGGTCACCGGGGAGCTGTTTTTT.

Regarding this clone: A read error may account for a junction end that differs from germline. The J gene is TRBJ1-3, the V gene TRBV6-1; TRBD1 might be the D (6 bases). CDR1 and CDR2 (germline): MNHNS, SASEGT. This CDR3 contains 13 residues. CDR3 amino acids: CASSGIPGTPKDF. Here the CDR3 DNA reads TGTGCCAGCAGTGGAATACCTGGGACACCGAAGGATTTT.

This chain links TRBV5-1 with TRBJ2-6; TRBD1 aligns across 10 bases. The CDR3 runs to 18 residues. The germline V gene encodes CDR1 SGHRS and CDR2 YFSETQ. V was pared by 6 bases and J by 3 bases, with 12 bases of the junction left unmatched. The DNA for the CDR3 is TGCGCCAGCAACCGCGGCCGACAGGGGGCGGGTGGGGCCAACGTCCTGACTTTC. This gives the protein CASNRGRQGAGGANVLTF.

V gene TRBV11-2 combines with J gene TRBJ1-3; a weak D match, TRBD1 (6 bases). This CDR3 region has 14 residues. The V and J ends lost 5 bases and 4 bases respectively, with 12 bases between them. Germline V gives CDR1 SGHAT, CDR2 FQNNGV. The CDR3 here is CASSLAGAGNTIYF. The CDR3 bases are TGTGCCAGCAGCCTCGCAGGGGCGGGAAACACCATATATTTT.

DNA for the CDR3: TGTGCCAGCAGCTTGTCGCTAGCGGGAGGAAGGGGGCAGTACTTC. Its protein product is CASSLSLAGGRGQYF. This chain links TRBV7-2 with TRBJ2-7; 11 nucleotides agree with TRBD2. V trimming: 3 bases; J trimming: 9 bases; junction bases outside the gene matches: 10. Germline V gene sequence: CDR1 SGHTA, CDR2 FQGNSA. This CDR3 spans 15 amino acids.

The chain joins TRBV19 to TRBJ1-5; 9 bases match TRBD1. Germline loops: CDR1 LNHDA, CDR2 SQIVND (reference sequence). This CDR3 has 14 amino acids. The J segment lost 8 bases and the V segment lost 3 bases, leaving 5 bases of the junction unmatched. The CDR3 here is CASSMGQGGEPQHF. The CDR3 DNA follows: TGTGCCAGTAGTATGGGACAGGGCGGAGAGCCCCAGCATTTT. The full variable domain, its missing parts supplied by reference TRBV19 and TRBJ1-5, is DGGITQSPKYLFRKEGQNVTLSCEQNLNHDAMYWYRQDPGQGLRLIYYSQIVNDFQKGDIAEGYSVSREKKESFPLTVTSAQKNPTAFYLCASSMGQGGEPQHFGDGTRLSIL.

The chain couples TRBV9 to TRBJ1-5, with D uncertain. The CDR3 runs to 15 residues. The germline gives CDR1 SGDLS, CDR2 YYNGEE. Trimming took 2 bases from V and 1 from J, leaving 10 bases between them. CDR3 sequence: CASSVTGGSNQPQHF. CDR3 in DNA: TGTGCCAGCAGCGTCACGGGTGGGAGCAATCAGCCCCAGCATTTT.

A single count supports this clone. The chain carries TRBV10-3 and TRBJ2-5; 7 nucleotides align to TRBD1. Unmatched junction bases numbered 3, after V lost 3 bases and J lost 2 bases. CDR1 is ENHRY, CDR2 SYGVKD, per germline. The CDR3 extends over 14 amino acids. The CDR3, as DNA: TGTGCCATCAGTGAAGAGACAGGGCAAGAGACCCAGTACTTC. Amino acid sequence: CAISEETGQETQYF.